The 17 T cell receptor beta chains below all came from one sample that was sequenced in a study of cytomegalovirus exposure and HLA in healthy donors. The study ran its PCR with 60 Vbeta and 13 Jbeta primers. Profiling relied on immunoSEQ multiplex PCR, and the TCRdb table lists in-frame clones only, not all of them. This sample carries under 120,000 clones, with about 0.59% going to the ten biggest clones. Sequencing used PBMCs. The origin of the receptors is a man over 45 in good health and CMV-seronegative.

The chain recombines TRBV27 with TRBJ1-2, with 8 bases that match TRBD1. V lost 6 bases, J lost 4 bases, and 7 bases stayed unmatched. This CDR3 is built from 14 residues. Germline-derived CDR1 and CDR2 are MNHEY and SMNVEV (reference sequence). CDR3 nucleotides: TGTGCCAGCAGAGGACAGGGACGATCCTATGGCTACACCTTC. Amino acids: CASRGQGRSYGYTF.

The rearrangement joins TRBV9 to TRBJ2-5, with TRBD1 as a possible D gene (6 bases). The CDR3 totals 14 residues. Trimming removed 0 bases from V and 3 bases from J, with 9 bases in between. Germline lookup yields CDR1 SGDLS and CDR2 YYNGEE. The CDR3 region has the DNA TGTGCCAGCAGCGTAGGGACAGACGAAGAGACCCAGTACTTC. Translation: CASSVGTDEETQYF. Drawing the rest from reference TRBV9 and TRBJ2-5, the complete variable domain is DSGVTQTPKHLITATGQRVTLRCSPRSGDLSVYWYQQSLDQGLQFLIQYYNGEERAKGNILERFSAQQFPDLHSELNLSSLELGDSALYFCASSVGTDEETQYFGPGTRLLVL.

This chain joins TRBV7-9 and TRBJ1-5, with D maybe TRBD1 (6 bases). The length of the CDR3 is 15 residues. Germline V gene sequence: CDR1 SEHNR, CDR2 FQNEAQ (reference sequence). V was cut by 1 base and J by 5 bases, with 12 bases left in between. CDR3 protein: CASSLEGRGDQPQHF. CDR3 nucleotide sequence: TGTGCCAGCAGCTTAGAAGGCAGGGGTGATCAGCCCCAGCATTTT.

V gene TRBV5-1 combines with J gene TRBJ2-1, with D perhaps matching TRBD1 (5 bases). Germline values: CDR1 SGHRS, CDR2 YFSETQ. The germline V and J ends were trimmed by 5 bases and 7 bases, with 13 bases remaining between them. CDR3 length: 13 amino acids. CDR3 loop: CASRQGILNEQFF. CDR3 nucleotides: TGCGCCAGCAGGCAGGGAATCCTGAATGAGCAGTTCTTC.

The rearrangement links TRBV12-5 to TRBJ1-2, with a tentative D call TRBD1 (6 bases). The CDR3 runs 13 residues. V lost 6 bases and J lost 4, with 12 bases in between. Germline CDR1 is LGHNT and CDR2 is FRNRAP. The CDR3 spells CASGGDRTYGYTF. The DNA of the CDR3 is TGTGCTAGTGGGGGAGACAGGACCTATGGCTACACCTTC. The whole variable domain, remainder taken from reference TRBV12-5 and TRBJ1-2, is DARVTQTPRHKVTEMGQEVTMRCQPILGHNTVFWYRQTMMQGLELLAYFRNRAPLDDSGMPKDRFSAEMPDATLATLKIQPSEPRDSAVYFCASGGDRTYGYTFGSGTRLTVV.

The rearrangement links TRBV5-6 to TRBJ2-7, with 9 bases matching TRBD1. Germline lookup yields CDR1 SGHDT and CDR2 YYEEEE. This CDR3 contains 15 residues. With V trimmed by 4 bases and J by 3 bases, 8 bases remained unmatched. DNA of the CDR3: TGTGCCAGCAGCCAGGGACAGGGCCTCCGCTACGAGCAGTACTTC. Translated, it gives CASSQGQGLRYEQYF.

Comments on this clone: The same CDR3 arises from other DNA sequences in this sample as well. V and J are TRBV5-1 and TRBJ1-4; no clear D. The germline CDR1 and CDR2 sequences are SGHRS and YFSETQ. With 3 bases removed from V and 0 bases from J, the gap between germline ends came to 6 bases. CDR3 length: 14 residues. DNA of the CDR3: TGCGCCAGCAGCTCGGGAGCAACTAATGAAAAACTGTTTTTT. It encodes CASSSGATNEKLFF.

CDR3 bases: TGTGCCAGTAGTATGGACAGAACGAACACTGAAGCTTTCTTT. Translation: CASSMDRTNTEAFF. V and J are TRBV19 and TRBJ1-1; a possible D gene is TRBD1 (6 bases). The CDR3 contains 14 residues. Trimming took off 3 bases at V and 1 base at J, with 9 bases between the two ends. Per the germline V gene, CDR1 is LNHDA and CDR2 is SQIVND (reference sequence).

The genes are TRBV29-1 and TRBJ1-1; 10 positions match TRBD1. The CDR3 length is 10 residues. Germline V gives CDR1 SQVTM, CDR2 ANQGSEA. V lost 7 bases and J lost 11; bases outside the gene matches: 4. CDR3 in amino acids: CSAWTGGAFF. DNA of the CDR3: TGCAGCGCCTGGACAGGGGGTGCTTTCTTT.

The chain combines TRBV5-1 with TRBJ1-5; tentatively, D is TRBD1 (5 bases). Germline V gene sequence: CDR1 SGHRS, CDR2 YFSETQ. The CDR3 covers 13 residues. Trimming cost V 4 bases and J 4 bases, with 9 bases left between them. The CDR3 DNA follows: TGCGCCAGCAGCCTCGACAGTAATCAGCCCCAGCATTTT. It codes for CASSLDSNQPQHF.

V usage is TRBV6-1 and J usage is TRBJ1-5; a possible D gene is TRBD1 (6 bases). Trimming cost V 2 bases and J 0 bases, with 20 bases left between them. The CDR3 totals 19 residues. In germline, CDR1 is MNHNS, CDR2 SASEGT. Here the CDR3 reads CASSESLRTVKFSNQPQHF. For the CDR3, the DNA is TGTGCCAGCAGTGAATCCCTCCGGACAGTCAAATTTAGCAATCAGCCCCAGCATTTT.

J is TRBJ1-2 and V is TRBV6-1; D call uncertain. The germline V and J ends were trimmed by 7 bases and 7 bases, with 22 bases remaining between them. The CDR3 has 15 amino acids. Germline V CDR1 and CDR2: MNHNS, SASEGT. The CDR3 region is CASNPPGSGTSGYTF. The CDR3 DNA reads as TGTGCCAGCAATCCCCCGGGATCAGGCACCTCTGGCTACACCTTC.

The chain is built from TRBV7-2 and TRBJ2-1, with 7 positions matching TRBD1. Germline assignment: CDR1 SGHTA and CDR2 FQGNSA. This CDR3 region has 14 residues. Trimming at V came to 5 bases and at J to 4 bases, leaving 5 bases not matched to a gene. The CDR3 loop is CASSTGTVYNEQFF. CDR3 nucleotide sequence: TGTGCCAGCAGCACCGGGACAGTTTACAATGAGCAGTTCTTC.

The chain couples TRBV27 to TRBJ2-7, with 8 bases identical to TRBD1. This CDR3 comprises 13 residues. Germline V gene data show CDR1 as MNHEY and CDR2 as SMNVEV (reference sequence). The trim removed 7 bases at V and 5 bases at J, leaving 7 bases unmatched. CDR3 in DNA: TGTGCCAGCAAAAGGACAGGGATCGACGAGCAGTACTTC. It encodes CASKRTGIDEQYF.

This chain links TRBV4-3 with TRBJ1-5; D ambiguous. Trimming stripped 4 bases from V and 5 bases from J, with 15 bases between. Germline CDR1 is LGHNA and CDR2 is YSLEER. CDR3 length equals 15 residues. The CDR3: CASSRSLTRDQPQHF. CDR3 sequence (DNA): TGCGCCAGCAGCCGAAGCCTAACCCGCGATCAGCCCCAGCATTTT.

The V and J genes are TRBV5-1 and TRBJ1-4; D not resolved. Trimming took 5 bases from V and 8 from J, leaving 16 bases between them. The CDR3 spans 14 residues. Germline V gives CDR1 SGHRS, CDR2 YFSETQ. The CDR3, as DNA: TGCGCCAGCAGTTCCTCGGTGGAGGGCGAAAAACTGTTTTTT. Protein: CASSSSVEGEKLFF.

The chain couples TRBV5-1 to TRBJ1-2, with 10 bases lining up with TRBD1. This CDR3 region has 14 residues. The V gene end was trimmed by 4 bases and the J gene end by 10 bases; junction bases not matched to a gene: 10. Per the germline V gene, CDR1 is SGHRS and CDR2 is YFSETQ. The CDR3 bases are TGCGCCAGCAGCCTGGACAGGGGGTACATCGCCTACACCTTC. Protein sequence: CASSLDRGYIAYTF.